This T cell receptor beta chain was found in a study of cytomegalovirus exposure and HLA in healthy donors. General study results and limits: The study found most TCR sequences rare, yet found some public TCRs in many donors.

Notes on this clone: Its antigen is not known.

The study ran its PCR with 60 Vbeta and 13 Jbeta primers. Only in-frame clones appear in the TCRdb table, and some are missing; sequencing was by immunoSEQ multiplex PCR. The sample table sets out 80,000 to 95,000 clones. With V trimmed by 4 bases and J by 7 bases, 4 bases remained unmatched. The CDR3 is made up of 13 amino acids. The germline V gene has CDR1 SGHRS and CDR2 YFSETQ. The TCR comes from a man aged 50 to 60 in good health and CMV-seropositive. Sequenced sample: PBMCs. The rearrangement joins TRBV5-1 to TRBJ2-4; 8 nucleotides align to TRBD2. CDR3: CASSLGLENIQYF. The CDR3 nucleotides are TGCGCCAGCAGCCTGGGACTAGAGAACATTCAGTACTTC.